This TCR beta chain was profiled in a study of response to subunit inactivated influenza vaccine. This clonotype was recorded a few times. TCRdb itself ran the RT-PCR reads through MiXCR, one entry per CDR3 protein. The data show more than 250,000 distinct CDR3 sequences, 20% to 25% seen once. V lost 2 bases and J 4 bases, leaving 4 bases between the germline ends. CDR3 length: 12 residues. Per the germline V gene, CDR1 is LGHDT and CDR2 is YNNKEL (reference sequence). The chain links TRBV3-1 to TRBJ2-3; no firm D call. This specimen consisted of PBMCs from blood, obtained 21 months after vaccination. The sequence was collected from a man between 50 and 70 years old who received an inactivated influenza vaccine. The CDR3 bases are TGTGCCAGCAGCCAACGTTCAGATACGCAGTATTTT. It translates to CASSQRSDTQYF.